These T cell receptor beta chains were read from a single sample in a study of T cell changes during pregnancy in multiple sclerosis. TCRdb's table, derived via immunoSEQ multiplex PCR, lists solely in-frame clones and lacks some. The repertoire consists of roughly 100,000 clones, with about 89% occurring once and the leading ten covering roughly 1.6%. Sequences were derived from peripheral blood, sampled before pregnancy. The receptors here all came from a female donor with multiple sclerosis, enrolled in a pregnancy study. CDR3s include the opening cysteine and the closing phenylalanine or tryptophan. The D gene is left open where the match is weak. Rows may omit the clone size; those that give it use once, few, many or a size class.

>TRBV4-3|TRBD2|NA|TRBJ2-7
CASSQDWGGTLYEQYF
TGCGCCAGCAGCCAAGATTGGGGGGGGACGCTCTACGAGCAGTACTTC
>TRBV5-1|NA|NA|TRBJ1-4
CASSLPPESANEKLFF
TGCGCCAGCAGCTTGCCCCCGGAGTCGGCTAATGAAAAACTGTTTTTT
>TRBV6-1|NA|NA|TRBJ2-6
CASSTKSSGANVLTF
TGTGCCAGCAGTACTAAGAGCTCTGGGGCCAACGTCCTGACTTTC
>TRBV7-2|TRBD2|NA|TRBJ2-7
CASSSVNREGSGEQYF
TGTGCCAGCAGCTCCGTTAATCGGGAGGGAAGTGGCGAGCAGTACTTC
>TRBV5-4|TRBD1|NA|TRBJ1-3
CASSLETGLASGNTIYF
TGTGCCAGCAGCCTAGAGACAGGGTTGGCCTCTGGAAACACCATATATTTT
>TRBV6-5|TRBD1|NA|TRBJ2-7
CASSYSILGGGEQYF
TGTGCCAGCAGTTACTCGATTCTAGGGGGCGGCGAGCAGTACTTC
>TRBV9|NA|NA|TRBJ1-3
CASSVVGGRGNTIYF
TGTGCCAGCAGCGTAGTCGGCGGGCGTGGAAACACCATATATTTT
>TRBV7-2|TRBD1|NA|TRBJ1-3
CASTRTGTNTIYF
TGTGCCAGCACCCGGACAGGAACAAACACCATATATTTT
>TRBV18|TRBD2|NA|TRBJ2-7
CASSAGTSEYEQYF
TGTGCCAGCTCAGCCGGGACTAGCGAGTACGAGCAGTACTTC
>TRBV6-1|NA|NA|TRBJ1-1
CASSEIRHRVTEAFF
TGTGCCAGCAGTGAGATTCGGCACAGGGTTACTGAAGCTTTCTTT
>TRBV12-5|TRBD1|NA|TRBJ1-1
CASGLTGVTEAFF
TGTGCTAGTGGCCTGACAGGGGTGACTGAAGCTTTCTTT
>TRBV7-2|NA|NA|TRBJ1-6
CASSFPISPLHF
TGTGCCAGCAGCTTCCCCATTTCACCCCTCCACTTT
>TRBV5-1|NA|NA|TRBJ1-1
CASRGGVGTEAFF
TGCGCCAGCAGGGGCGGGGTGGGCACTGAAGCTTTCTTT
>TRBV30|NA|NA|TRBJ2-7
CAWSFDDSYEQYF
TGTGCCTGGAGTTTCGACGACAGCTACGAGCAGTACTTC
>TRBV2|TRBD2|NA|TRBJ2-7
CASSETSSGRAPYEQYF
TGTGCCAGCAGTGAAACTTCTAGCGGGAGGGCCCCCTACGAGCAGTACTTC
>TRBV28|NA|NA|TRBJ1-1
CASSPHTGKLDLTEAFF
TGTGCCAGCAGTCCCCACACAGGGAAATTAGATCTTACTGAAGCTTTCTTT
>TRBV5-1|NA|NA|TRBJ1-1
CASSLGHGVSTEAFF
TGCGCCAGCAGCTTGGGTCACGGGGTATCCACTGAAGCTTTCTTT
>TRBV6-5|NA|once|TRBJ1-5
CASARVVSNQPQHF
TGTGCCAGCGCCCGCGTCGTTAGCAATCAGCCCCAGCATTTT
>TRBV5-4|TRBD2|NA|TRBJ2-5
CASSSGTSGPKPETQYF
TGTGCCAGCAGCTCCGGGACTAGCGGCCCAAAGCCGGAGACCCAGTACTTC
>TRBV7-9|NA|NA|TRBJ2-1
CASSPLRLVEQFF
TGTGCCAGCAGCCCCCTTCGTTTAGTCGAGCAGTTCTTC
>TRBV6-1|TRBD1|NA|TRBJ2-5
CASSLRTGRETQYF
TGTGCCAGCAGTTTACGGACAGGGAGGGAGACCCAGTACTTC
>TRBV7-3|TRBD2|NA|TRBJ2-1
CASSGGGYNEQFF
TGTGCCAGCAGCGGCGGGGGTTACAATGAGCAGTTCTTC
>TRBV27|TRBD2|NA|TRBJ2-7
CASSTSGSYEQYF
TGTGCCAGCAGCACTAGCGGTTCCTACGAGCAGTACTTC
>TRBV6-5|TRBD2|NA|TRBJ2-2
CASSSAGVLTGELFF
TGTGCCAGCAGTTCTGCGGGGGTCCTAACCGGGGAGCTGTTTTTT
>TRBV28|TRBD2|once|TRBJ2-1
CASSLTSVLDSSYNEQFF
TGTGCCAGCAGTTTAACTAGCGTTTTAGACTCCTCCTACAATGAGCAGTTCTTC
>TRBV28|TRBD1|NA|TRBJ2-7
CASSGDRPYEQYF
TGTGCCAGCAGTGGGGACAGACCCTACGAGCAGTACTTC
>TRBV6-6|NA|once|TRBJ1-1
CASSYSWNTEAFF
TGTGCCAGCAGTTATTCGTGGAACACTGAAGCTTTCTTT
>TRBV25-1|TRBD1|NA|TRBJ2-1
CATSGTGGLNEQFF
TGTGCCACCAGCGGGACAGGGGGTTTAAATGAGCAGTTCTTC
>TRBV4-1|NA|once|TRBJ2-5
CASSQEPTIQETQYF
TGCGCCAGCAGCCAAGAGCCGACTATCCAAGAGACCCAGTACTTC
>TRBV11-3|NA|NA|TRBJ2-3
CASSLRDTQYF
TGTGCCAGCAGCTTACGGGATACGCAGTATTTT
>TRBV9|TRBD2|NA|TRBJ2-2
CASSAGLAGVAGELFF
TGTGCCAGCAGCGCGGGACTAGCGGGAGTAGCCGGGGAGCTGTTTTTT
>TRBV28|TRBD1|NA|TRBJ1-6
CASSLFPGQFNSPLHF
TGTGCCAGCAGTCTTTTCCCGGGACAGTTTAATTCACCCCTCCACTTT
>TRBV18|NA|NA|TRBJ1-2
CASSPYEGSHYGYTF
TGTGCCAGCTCACCCTATGAGGGCTCCCACTATGGCTACACCTTC
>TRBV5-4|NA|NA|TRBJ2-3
CASSLTGYDTQYF
TGTGCCAGCAGCCTGACAGGTTACGATACGCAGTATTTT
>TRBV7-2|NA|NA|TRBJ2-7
CASSFTGAYEQYF
TGTGCCAGCAGTTTCACCGGGGCCTACGAGCAGTACTTC
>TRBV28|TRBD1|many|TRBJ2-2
CASNQGERITGELFF
TGTGCCAGTAACCAGGGGGAGCGTATTACCGGGGAGCTGTTTTTT
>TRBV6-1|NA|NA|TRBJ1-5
CAGIQGSNQPQHF
TGTGCCGGCATACAGGGAAGCAATCAGCCCCAGCATTTT
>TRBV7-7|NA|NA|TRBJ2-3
CASSFGRTDTQYF
TGTGCCAGCAGCTTTGGGCGCACAGATACGCAGTATTTT
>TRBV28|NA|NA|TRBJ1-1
CASSIPGNTEAFF
TGTGCCAGCAGTATCCCAGGGAACACTGAAGCTTTCTTT
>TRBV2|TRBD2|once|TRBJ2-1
CAGGLAGDARNEQFF
TGTGCCGGGGGACTAGCGGGGGACGCCCGCAATGAGCAGTTCTTC
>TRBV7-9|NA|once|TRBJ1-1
CASSLWDGGESEAFF
TGTGCCAGCAGCCTCTGGGACGGCGGGGAGTCTGAAGCTTTCTTT
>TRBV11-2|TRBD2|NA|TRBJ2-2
CASSISGSGGELFF
TGTGCCAGCAGCATTAGCGGGTCCGGCGGGGAGCTGTTTTTT
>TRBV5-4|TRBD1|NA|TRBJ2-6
CASSFKDRVNVLTF
TGTGCCAGCAGCTTCAAAGACAGGGTCAACGTCCTGACTTTC
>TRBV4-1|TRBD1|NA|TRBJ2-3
CASSQDPDRGLDTQYF
TGCGCCAGCAGCCAAGATCCGGACAGGGGGCTAGATACGCAGTATTTT
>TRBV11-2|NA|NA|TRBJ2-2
CASSLVAGARVGLFF
TGTGCCAGCAGCTTAGTCGCGGGGGCGAGGGTGGGGCTGTTTTTT
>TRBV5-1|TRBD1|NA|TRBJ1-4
CASSLSGQGEKLFF
TGCGCCAGCAGCTTGAGCGGACAGGGTGAAAAACTGTTTTTT
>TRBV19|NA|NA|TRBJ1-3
CASSIQQAGLIGNTIYF
TGTGCCAGTAGTATCCAGCAGGCCGGACTAATAGGAAACACCATATATTTT
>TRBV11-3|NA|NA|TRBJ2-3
CASSFGGGESTDTQYF
TGTGCCAGCAGCTTCGGAGGCGGGGAAAGTACAGATACGCAGTATTTT
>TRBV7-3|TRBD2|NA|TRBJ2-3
CASSPQRGGFGTDTQYF
TGTGCCAGCAGCCCCCAGCGGGGGGGATTTGGCACAGATACGCAGTATTTT
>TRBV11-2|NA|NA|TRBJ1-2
CASSERGFVGYTF
TGTGCCAGCAGCGAACGAGGGTTTGTTGGCTACACCTTC
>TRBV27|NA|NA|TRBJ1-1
CASSPLVPASGTEAFF
TGTGCCAGCAGTCCCCTGGTACCAGCGAGCGGCACTGAAGCTTTCTTT
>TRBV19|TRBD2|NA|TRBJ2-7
CASSKLGGTSSYEQYF
TGTGCCAGTAGTAAGTTGGGCGGGACTAGCTCCTACGAGCAGTACTTC
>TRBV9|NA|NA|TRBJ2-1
CASSLDYEQFF
TGTGCCAGCAGCCTAGACTATGAGCAGTTCTTC
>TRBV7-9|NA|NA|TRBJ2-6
CASSLGAIGANVLTF
TGTGCCAGCAGCTTAGGGGCAATCGGGGCCAACGTCCTGACTTTC
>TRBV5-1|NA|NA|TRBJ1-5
CASSLAGNPQPQHF
TGTGCCAGCAGCTTGGCCGGGAATCCCCAGCCCCAGCATTTT
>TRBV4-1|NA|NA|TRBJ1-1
CASSQVPGDTEAFF
TGCGCCAGCAGCCAGGTTCCAGGGGACACTGAAGCTTTCTTT
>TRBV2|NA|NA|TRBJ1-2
CASSVETSIYGYTF
TGTGCCAGCAGTGTAGAGACATCGATTTATGGCTACACCTTC